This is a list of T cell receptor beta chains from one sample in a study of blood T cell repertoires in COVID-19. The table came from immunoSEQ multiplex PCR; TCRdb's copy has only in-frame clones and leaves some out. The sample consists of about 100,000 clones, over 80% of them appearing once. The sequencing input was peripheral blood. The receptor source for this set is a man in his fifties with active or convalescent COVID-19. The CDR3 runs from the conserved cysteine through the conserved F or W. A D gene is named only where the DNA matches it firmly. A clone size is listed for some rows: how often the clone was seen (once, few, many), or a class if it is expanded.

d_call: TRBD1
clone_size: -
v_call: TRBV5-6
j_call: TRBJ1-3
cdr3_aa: CASSQDRGDLSSGNTIYF
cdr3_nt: TGTGCCAGCAGCCAGGACAGGGGGGATTTAAGCTCTGGAAACACCATATATTTT

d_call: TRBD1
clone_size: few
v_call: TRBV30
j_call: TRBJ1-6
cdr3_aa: CACTGQYNSPLHF
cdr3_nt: TGTGCCTGTACGGGACAGTATAATTCACCCCTCCACTTT

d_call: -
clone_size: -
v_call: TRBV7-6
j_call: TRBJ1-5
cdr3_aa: CASSLGAGISNQPQHF
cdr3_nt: TGTGCCAGCAGCTTAGGTGCGGGGATCAGCAATCAGCCCCAGCATTTT

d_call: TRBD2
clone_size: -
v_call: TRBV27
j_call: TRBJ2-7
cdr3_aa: CASSLELAGGEQYF
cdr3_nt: TGTGCCAGCAGTTTAGAACTAGCGGGGGGCGAGCAGTACTTC

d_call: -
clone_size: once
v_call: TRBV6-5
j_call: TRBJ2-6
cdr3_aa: CASSLGHTGANVLTF
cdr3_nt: TGTGCCAGCAGCCTTGGACACACTGGGGCCAACGTCCTGACTTTC

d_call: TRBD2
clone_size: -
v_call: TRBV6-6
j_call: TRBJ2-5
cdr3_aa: CARMPDSSGSRETQYF
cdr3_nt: TGTGCCAGAATGCCCGACAGTAGCGGGAGTCGGGAGACCCAGTACTTC

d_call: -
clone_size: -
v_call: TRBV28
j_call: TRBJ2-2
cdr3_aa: CASSPPDMNTGELFF
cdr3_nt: TGTGCCAGCAGTCCTCCGGACATGAACACCGGGGAGCTGTTTTTT

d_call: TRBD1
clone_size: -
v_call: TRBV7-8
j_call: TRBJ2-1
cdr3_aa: CASSTTGYEQFF
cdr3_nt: TGTGCCAGCAGTACGACAGGGTATGAGCAGTTCTTC

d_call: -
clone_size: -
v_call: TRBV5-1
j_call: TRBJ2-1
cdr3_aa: CASSLGGRSSYNEQFF
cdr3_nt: TGCGCCAGCAGCTTGGGTGGCCGGAGCTCCTACAATGAGCAGTTCTTC

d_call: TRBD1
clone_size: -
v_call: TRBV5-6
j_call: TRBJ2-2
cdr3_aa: CASSSGTGGFGELFF
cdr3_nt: TGTGCCAGCAGTTCAGGGACAGGGGGCTTCGGGGAGCTGTTTTTT

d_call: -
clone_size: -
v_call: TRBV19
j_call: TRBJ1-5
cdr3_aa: CASRGRWGDAGHQPQHF
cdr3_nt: TGTGCCAGTAGGGGGCGTTGGGGGGACGCCGGCCATCAGCCCCAGCATTTT

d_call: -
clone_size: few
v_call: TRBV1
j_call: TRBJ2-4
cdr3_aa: CTSSHTSGGAKNIQYF
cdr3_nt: TGCACCAGCAGCCACACTAGCGGAGGGGCCAAAAACATTCAGTACTTC

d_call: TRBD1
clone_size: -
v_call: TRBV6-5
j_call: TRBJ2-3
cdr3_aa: CASRVGTGRTDTQYF
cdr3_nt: TGTGCCAGCAGGGTCGGGACAGGGCGCACAGATACGCAGTATTTT

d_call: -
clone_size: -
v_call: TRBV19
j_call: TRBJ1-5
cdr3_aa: CASSRSGRTQHQPQHF
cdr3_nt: TGTGCCAGTAGTCGCAGCGGAAGGACCCAGCATCAGCCCCAGCATTTT

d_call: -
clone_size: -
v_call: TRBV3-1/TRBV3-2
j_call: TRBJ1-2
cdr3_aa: CASSPEGVFGYTF
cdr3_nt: TGTGCCAGCAGCCCAGAAGGGGTCTTCGGCTACACCTTC

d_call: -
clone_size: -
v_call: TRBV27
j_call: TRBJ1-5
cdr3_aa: CASSIQGPNQPQHF
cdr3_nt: TGTGCCAGCAGTATCCAGGGCCCCAATCAGCCCCAGCATTTT

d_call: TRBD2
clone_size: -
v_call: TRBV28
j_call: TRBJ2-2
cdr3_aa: CASFASGRGAGELFF
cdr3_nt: TGTGCCAGCTTCGCTAGCGGGAGAGGCGCCGGGGAGCTGTTTTTT

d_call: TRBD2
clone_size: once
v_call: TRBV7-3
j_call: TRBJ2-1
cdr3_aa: CASSGLAGPNEQFF
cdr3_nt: TGTGCCAGCAGCGGACTAGCGGGCCCCAATGAGCAGTTCTTC

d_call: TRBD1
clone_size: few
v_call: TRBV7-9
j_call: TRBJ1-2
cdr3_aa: CASRQGDEDYGYTF
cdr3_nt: TGTGCCAGCAGGCAGGGGGACGAGGACTATGGCTACACCTTC

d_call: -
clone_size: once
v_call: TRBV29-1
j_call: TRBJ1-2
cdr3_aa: CSVEENGYGYTF
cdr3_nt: TGCAGCGTTGAAGAGAACGGCTATGGCTACACCTTC

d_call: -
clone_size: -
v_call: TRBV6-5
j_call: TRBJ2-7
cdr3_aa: CASSYSPAEIYEQYF
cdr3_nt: TGTGCCAGCAGTTACTCGCCTGCCGAGATCTACGAGCAGTACTTC

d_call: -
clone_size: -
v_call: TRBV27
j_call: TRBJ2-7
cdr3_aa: CASSLLSGSYEQYF
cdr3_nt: TGTGCCAGCAGTTTACTATCGGGTTCCTACGAGCAGTACTTC

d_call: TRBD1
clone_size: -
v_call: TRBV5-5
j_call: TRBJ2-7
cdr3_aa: CATGQDPYEQYF
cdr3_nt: TGTGCGACGGGACAGGACCCGTACGAGCAGTACTTC

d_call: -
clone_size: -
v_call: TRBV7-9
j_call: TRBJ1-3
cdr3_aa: CASRRQTGNTIYF
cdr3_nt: TGTGCCAGCAGGCGACAGACTGGAAACACCATATATTTT

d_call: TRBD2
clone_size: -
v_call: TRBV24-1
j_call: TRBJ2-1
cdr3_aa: CATRTGRGGLNEQFF
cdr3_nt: TGTGCCACCAGGACGGGACGGGGGGGACTCAATGAGCAGTTCTTC

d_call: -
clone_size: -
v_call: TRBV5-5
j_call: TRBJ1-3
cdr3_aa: CASSSGPGNTIYF
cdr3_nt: TGTGCCAGCAGCTCCGGTCCTGGAAACACCATATATTTT

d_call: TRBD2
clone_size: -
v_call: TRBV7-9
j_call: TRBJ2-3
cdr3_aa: CASSSPFRVAGVADTQYF
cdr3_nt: TGTGCCAGCAGTTCACCGTTTCGGGTAGCGGGAGTGGCAGATACGCAGTATTTT

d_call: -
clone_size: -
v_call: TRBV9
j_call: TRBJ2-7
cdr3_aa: CASSRGLDYEQYF
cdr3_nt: TGTGCCAGCAGCCGCGGACTCGACTACGAGCAGTACTTC

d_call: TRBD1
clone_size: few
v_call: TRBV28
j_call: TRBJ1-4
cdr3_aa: CASSQTGGEKLFF
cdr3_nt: TGTGCCAGCAGCCAGACAGGGGGGGAAAAACTGTTTTTT

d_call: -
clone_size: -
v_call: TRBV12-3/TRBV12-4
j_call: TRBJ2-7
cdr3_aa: CASSTAYEQYF
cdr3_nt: TGTGCCAGCAGCACTGCTTACGAGCAGTACTTC

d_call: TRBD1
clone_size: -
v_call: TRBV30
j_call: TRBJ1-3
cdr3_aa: CAWSMGQGLQIGNTIYF
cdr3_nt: TGTGCCTGGAGTATGGGACAGGGACTTCAAATCGGAAACACCATATATTTT

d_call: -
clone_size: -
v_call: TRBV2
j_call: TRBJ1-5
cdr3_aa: CASSPGGGIHQPQHF
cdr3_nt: TGTGCCAGCAGTCCCGGGGGGGGCATTCATCAGCCCCAGCATTTT

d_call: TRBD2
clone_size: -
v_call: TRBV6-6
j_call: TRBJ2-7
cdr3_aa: CASSSPAGEGSGSSYEQYF
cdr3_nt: TGTGCCAGCAGCTCCCCCGCAGGGGAAGGTAGCGGGAGCTCCTACGAGCAGTACTTC

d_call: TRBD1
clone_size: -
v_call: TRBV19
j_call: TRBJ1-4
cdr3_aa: CASSSHRGNREKLFF
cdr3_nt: TGTGCCAGTAGTTCCCACAGGGGGAATAGGGAAAAACTGTTTTTT

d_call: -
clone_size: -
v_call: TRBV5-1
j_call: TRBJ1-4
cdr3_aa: CASSLAGLTTNEKLFF
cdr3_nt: TGCGCCAGCAGCTTGGCGGGTCTAACAACTAATGAAAAACTGTTTTTT

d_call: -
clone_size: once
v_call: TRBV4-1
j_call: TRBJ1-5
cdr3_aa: CASSLRYHYETPQHF
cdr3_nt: TGCGCCAGCAGCCTCAGATATCATTATGAGACACCCCAGCATTTT

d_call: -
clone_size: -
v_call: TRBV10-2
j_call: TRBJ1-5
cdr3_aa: CASSESERGPQHF
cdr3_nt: TGCGCCAGCAGTGAGTCGGAAAGGGGGCCCCAGCATTTT

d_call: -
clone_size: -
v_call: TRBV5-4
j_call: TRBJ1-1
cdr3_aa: CASSLGGRENEAFF
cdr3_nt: TGTGCCAGCAGCTTGGGTGGCAGGGAAAATGAAGCTTTCTTT

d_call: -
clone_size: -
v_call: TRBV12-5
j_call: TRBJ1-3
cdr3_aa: CASGLGQGTIYF
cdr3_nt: TGTGCTAGTGGTTTGGGGCAGGGCACCATATATTTT

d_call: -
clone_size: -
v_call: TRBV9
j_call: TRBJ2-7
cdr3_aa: CASSPEGPYEQYF
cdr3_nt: TGTGCCAGCAGCCCCGAGGGCCCCTACGAGCAGTACTTC

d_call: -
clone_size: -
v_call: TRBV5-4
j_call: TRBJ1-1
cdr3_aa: CASSSTSEAFF
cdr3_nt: TGTGCCAGCAGCTCGACAAGTGAAGCTTTCTTT

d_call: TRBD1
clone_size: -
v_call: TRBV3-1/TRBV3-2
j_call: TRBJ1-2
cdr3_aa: CASRGQTPYGYTF
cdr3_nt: TGTGCCAGCAGGGGACAGACTCCCTATGGCTACACCTTC

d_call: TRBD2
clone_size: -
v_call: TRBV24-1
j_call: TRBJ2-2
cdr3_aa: CATSVSGLAGETRELFF
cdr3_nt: TGTGCCACCAGTGTCTCGGGGCTAGCGGGAGAAACGAGGGAGCTGTTTTTT

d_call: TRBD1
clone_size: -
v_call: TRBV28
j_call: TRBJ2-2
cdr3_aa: CASRQGQVTGELFF
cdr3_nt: TGTGCCAGCAGACAGGGGCAGGTCACCGGGGAGCTGTTTTTT